The source of this T cell receptor (beta chain) is a study of cytomegalovirus exposure and HLA in healthy donors. In the study overall: In a later analysis, it was reported that the approximately 110 validation repertoires had been produced on the same platform as the roughly 700 repertoires belonging to the first cohort. General study results and limits: In vitro, a few CMV-associated chains proved specific for CMV antigens. According to a later analysis, TCR clusters from the first cohort tended to co-occur in the roughly 110 validation repertoires. Some TCR beta chains (around 160 of them) were listed as cytomegalovirus-associated.

A note on this clone: Its target is not known.

This CDR3 contains 19 residues. CDR1 is LGHNA, CDR2 YNFKEQ, per germline. V lost 1 base and J 0 bases, leaving 19 bases between the germline ends. Clones were read by immunoSEQ multiplex PCR, and TCRdb kept only the in-frame ones, dropping some. Here the sample spans 150,000 to 200,000 clones, approximately 86% being singletons. V and J are TRBV4-2 and TRBJ1-3; D is undetermined. This receptor was taken from a young woman in good health and CMV-seronegative. The sequencing sample was made of PBMCs. CDR3 loop: CASSQAPSHSLNSGNTIYF. CDR3 nucleotides: TGTGCCAGCAGCCAAGCCCCCTCCCACAGTCTCAACTCTGGAAACACCATATATTTT.